The text below deals with one T cell receptor (beta chain). Its specificity is unknown. Produced via immunoSEQ multiplex PCR; TCRdb's table is partial and in-frame only. The sample shows hundreds of thousands of clones, roughly 92% of them seen only once. CD45RO-negative, CCR7-positively selected cells formed the naive CD8 fraction, excluding terminally differentiated effector memory CD45RA+ cells. V shed 1 base, J shed 3 bases, and the junction held 4 bases outside the gene matches. There are 15 residues in the CDR3. The germline CDR1 and CDR2 sequences are SEHNR and FQNEAQ (reference sequence). The data are from a study of shared clonotypes between healthy human individuals. Study-level points and caveats: Represented genetic and exposure-history diversity was restricted by having few donors.

Sequencing used naive CD8+ T cells sorted from blood. The TCR originated in a young man in good health. This sequence joins TRBV7-9 and TRBJ2-7, with 9 bases fitting TRBD2. Here the CDR3 DNA reads TGTGCCAGCAGCTTAGTCGGGCGGGAGGGCTACGAGCAGTACTTC. Amino acid sequence: CASSLVGREGYEQYF. Combining the CDR3 with reference TRBV7-9 and TRBJ2-7 gives the whole variable domain DTGVSQNPRHKITKRGQNVTFRCDPISEHNRLYWYRQTLGQGPEFLTYFQNEAQLEKSRLLSDRFSAERPKGSFSTLEIQRTEQGDSAMYLCASSLVGREGYEQYFGPGTRLTVT.